The 7 T cell receptor beta chains below were found in one sample sequenced in a study of Graves' ophthalmopathy and Graves' hyperthyroidism. The authors amplified TCR beta CDR3 regions, and they did so from RNA transcripts for repertoire sequencing. HTBI primers primed a first-round RT-PCR, and a second-round multiplex PCR followed. TCRdb independently ran MiXCR on the multiplex PCR reads; one entry per CDR3 protein. The sample contains hundreds of thousands of distinct CDR3 sequences, 35% to 45% of which appear only once. Sequenced sample: peripheral blood. The receptors were sampled from an adult man with Graves' ophthalmopathy.

The chain has TRBV12-3 or TRBV12-4 and TRBJ2-5, with D possibly being TRBD1 or TRBD2 (5 bases each). Trimming removed 1 base from V and 1 base from J, with 10 bases in between. CDR3 length: 15 amino acids. The CDR3 nucleotides are TGTGCCAGCAGTTTAGGGGGACCGGGCCAAGAGACCCAGTACTTC. This encodes CASSLGGPGQETQYF.

J is TRBJ1-6 and V is TRBV9; D is undetermined. The germline V gene has CDR1 SGDLS and CDR2 YYNGEE. Between the trimmed V and J ends, which lost 1 base and 7 bases, there was a span of 3 bases. The length of the CDR3 is 12 residues. CDR3 sequence: CASSVTNSPLHF. The CDR3 bases are TGTGCCAGCAGCGTAACAAATTCACCCCTCCACTTT.

This clonotype was recorded many times. Here the CDR3 reads CASSERDSGANVLTF. The CDR3 region has the DNA TGTGCCAGCAGTGAACGGGATTCTGGGGCCAACGTCCTGACTTTC. The V call is TRBV6-1, the J call TRBJ2-6; tentative D call: TRBD2 (5 bases). Germline V gene data show CDR1 as MNHNS and CDR2 as SASEGT. Deletions cut 2 bases from V and 1 base from J, with 6 bases between. This CDR3 region has 15 residues.

This clonotype was seen ten or more times. The gene calls are TRBV24-1 and TRBJ2-7; D not certain. The CDR3 contains 16 residues. Trimming stripped 3 bases from V and 2 bases from J, with 16 bases between. Germline assignment: CDR1 KGHDR and CDR2 SFDVKD. For the CDR3, the DNA is TGTGCCACCAGTGATAGCCCAGGAGCAGCAACCTACGAGCAGTACTTC. Its protein product is CATSDSPGAATYEQYF.

Many counts were recorded for this clonotype. V is TRBV10-2 and J is TRBJ1-5, with D hard to call. Trimming stripped 3 bases from V and 3 bases from J, with 12 bases between. Germline loops: CDR1 WSHSY, CDR2 SAAADI. This CDR3 comprises 15 residues. The CDR3 bases are TGCGCCAGCAGTGAAGGTGTCACTTCCAATCAGCCCCAGCATTTT. It yields the protein CASSEGVTSNQPQHF.

The sample holds a few counts of this clonotype. A junction boundary mismatches the germline segment, possibly from a read error. The rearrangement joins TRBV11-3 to TRBJ1-5, with a weak D call TRBD1 (5 bases). The germline V gene has CDR1 SGHNT and CDR2 YENEEA. This CDR3 has 19 amino acids. The CDR3 DNA sequence: TGCGCCAGCAGCCAAGATCTAAGAGGGGTGACAGCCTACAATCAGCCCCAGCATTTT. This encodes CASSQDLRGVTAYNQPQHF.

CDR3 nucleotides: TGCAGTGCTAGAAACGGGGGACAGGGAAATGACTCACCCCTCCACTTT. This encodes CSARNGGQGNDSPLHF. V and J are TRBV20-1 and TRBJ1-6, with 9 bases that match TRBD1. Per the germline V gene, CDR1 is DFQATT and CDR2 is SNEGSKA (reference sequence). J was trimmed by 10 bases and V by 2 bases; bases with no gene match: 12. The CDR3 loop spans 16 amino acids.